The 27 T cell receptor beta chains below all came from one sample that was sequenced in a study of T cells in Graves' hyperthyroidism and ophthalmopathy. RNA transcripts were the template for amplifying TCR beta CDR3 regions. The HTBI set primed first-round TCR CDR3 RT-PCR. One entry per CDR3 protein, called by TCRdb with MiXCR from the multiplex PCR reads. The profile covers around 300,000 distinct CDR3 sequences, with roughly 20% appearing a single time and approximately 35% taken by the ten largest. Specimen: blood. The receptors originated from a man aged 45 to 65 with Graves' ophthalmopathy.

This clonotype was recorded at least ten times. The chain employs TRBV7-3 and TRBJ2-1; 11 nucleotides agree with TRBD2. Germline lookup yields CDR1 SGHTA and CDR2 FQGTGA. CDR3 length: 18 residues. V trimming: 5 bases; J trimming: 9 bases; junction bases outside the gene matches: 18. This chain's CDR3 is CASSRDGLAGGTVPEQFF. The CDR3 DNA reads TGTGCCAGCAGCAGAGACGGCCTAGCGGGAGGTACGGTGCCTGAGCAGTTCTTC.

This clonotype was counted at least ten times. The rearrangement uses TRBV9 and TRBJ2-5, with D maybe TRBD2 (5 bases). CDR1 and CDR2 from the germline V gene are SGDLS and YYNGEE. The CDR3 consists of 15 residues. Trimming removed 1 base at V and 0 bases at J, with 10 bases between. The CDR3 bases are TGTGCCAGCAGCGTATGGGTGGGAGACCAAGAGACCCAGTACTTC. Translated: CASSVWVGDQETQYF.

This clonotype appeared a single time. V is TRBV19 and J is TRBJ1-2, with D perhaps matching TRBD1 (5 bases). The V gene lost 5 bases and the J gene lost 4 bases, with 14 bases spanning the gap. The CDR3 is 14 residues long. Germline V CDR1 and CDR2: LNHDA, SQIVND (reference sequence). The CDR3 region has the DNA TGTGCCAGTAGTCCGGGGACCTTGGGCTATGGCTACACCTTC. Translating it yields CASSPGTLGYGYTF.

This clonotype was seen at least ten times. This rearrangement joins TRBV10-3 to TRBJ1-1; 7 bases fit TRBD1. V shed 4 bases and J 6 bases; nucleotides not matched to a gene: 14. Germline CDR1 is ENHRY and CDR2 is SYGVKD. The CDR3 has 16 residues. As DNA, the CDR3 is TGTGCCATCAGTGGGAAGACAGGGTTAGAGGAAGCTGAAGCTTTCTTT. Translating gives CAISGKTGLEEAEAFF.

The V and J genes are TRBV13 and TRBJ1-3, with a tentative D call TRBD1 (5 bases). The ends were cut back, 5 bases at V and 0 bases at J, with 14 bases in the middle. CDR3 length equals 16 residues. Germline CDR1 is PRHDT and CDR2 is FYEKMQ (reference sequence). CDR3 DNA sequence: TGTGCCAGCAGCGTAGCCCCGGGGGGCTCTGGAAACACCATATATTTT. Translating it yields CASSVAPGGSGNTIYF.

This chain uses TRBV6-1 with TRBJ2-4; maybe TRBD1 (6 bases). The CDR3 loop spans 16 amino acids. Trimming left V 7 bases short and J 7 bases short, with 23 bases between. The germline CDR1 and CDR2 sequences are MNHNS and SASEGT. For the CDR3, the DNA is TGTGCCAGCACCTCGACAGGTTTGGCGGGTCCCAACATTCAGTACTTC. It yields the protein CASTSTGLAGPNIQYF.

The chain employs TRBV10-3 and TRBJ2-1, with a possible D match to TRBD1 (6 bases). Trimming stripped 3 bases from V and 0 bases from J, with 12 bases between. CDR1 ENHRY and CDR2 SYGVKD come from the germline V gene. The CDR3 is 16 residues long. DNA for the CDR3: TGTGCCATCAGTGATGACAGGCCGAGCTCCTACAATGAGCAGTTCTTC. This codes for CAISDDRPSSYNEQFF.

This clonotype has more than one count but fewer than ten. The chain is built from TRBV4-1 and TRBJ1-4; no definite D call. Germline assignment: CDR1 MGHRA and CDR2 YSYEKL. The CDR3 loop spans 15 amino acids. Between the trimmed V and J ends, which lost 1 base and 7 bases, there was a span of 13 bases. The CDR3 sequence is CASSQVGLLSEKLFF. CDR3 DNA sequence: TGCGCCAGCAGCCAAGTCGGGCTCCTCTCTGAAAAACTGTTTTTT.

This clonotype has at least ten counts. The rearrangement uses TRBV11-2 and TRBJ2-2, with D uncertain. V lost 4 bases and J lost 1, with 13 bases in between. The CDR3 has 16 amino acids. Looked up from germline, CDR1 is SGHAT and CDR2 is FQNNGV. The CDR3 DNA sequence: TGTGCCAGCAGCTCCCACGTTGAGAGGAACACCGGGGAGCTGTTTTTT. This encodes CASSSHVERNTGELFF.

The chain joins TRBV6-5 to TRBJ2-5, with D perhaps matching TRBD1 or TRBD2 (5 bases each). Germline CDR1 and CDR2: MNHEY and SVGAGI. The CDR3 length is 15 residues. V lost 4 bases and J 2 bases, leaving 14 bases between the germline ends. In nucleotides, the CDR3 is TGTGCCAGCAGTTCCTCTGGGGGAGAACAAGAGACCCAGTACTTC. It is translated as CASSSSGGEQETQYF.

The rearrangement uses TRBV5-1 and TRBJ2-3, with D possibly matching TRBD2 (5 bases). The CDR3 runs to 16 residues. Germline V CDR1 and CDR2: SGHRS, YFSETQ. V lost 3 bases, J lost 2 bases, and 16 bases lay in between. CDR3 region: CASSSERSSITDTQYF. The CDR3 DNA sequence: TGCGCCAGCAGCTCCGAGCGGAGCTCGATCACAGATACGCAGTATTTT. Supplemented by reference TRBV5-1 and TRBJ2-3, the full variable domain reads KAGVTQTPRYLIKTRGQQVTLSCSPISGHRSVSWYQQTPGQGLQFLFEYFSETQRNKGNFPGRFSGRQFSNSRSEMNVSTLELGDSALYLCASSSERSSITDTQYFGPGTRLTVL.

The V gene is TRBV28, the J gene TRBJ2-1; 10 nucleotides match TRBD2. J was trimmed by 10 bases and V by 2 bases; bases with no gene match: 5. In germline, CDR1 is MDHEN, CDR2 SYDVKM. CDR3 length equals 14 residues. CDR3 region: CASSLKREGLEQFF. The CDR3 nucleotides are TGTGCCAGCAGTTTAAAGCGGGAGGGCCTCGAGCAGTTCTTC.

This sequence joins TRBV4-1 and TRBJ2-7; unclear D gene. There are 15 residues in the CDR3. Germline V gene data show CDR1 as MGHRA and CDR2 as YSYEKL. The V end lost 0 bases, the J end lost 3 bases, and 12 bases lay between the germline ends. The CDR3 sequence is CASSQEASANYEQYF. CDR3 sequence (DNA): TGCGCCAGCAGCCAAGAGGCGTCGGCTAACTACGAGCAGTACTTC.

This clonotype was detected ten times or more. This chain joins TRBV20-1 and TRBJ1-1; D remains unclear. The CDR3 consists of 13 residues. Trimming pared 5 bases from V and 1 base from J, leaving 11 bases between. Germline CDR1 is DFQATT and CDR2 is SNEGSKA (reference sequence). The CDR3 coding sequence is TGCAGTGCTTCGAGACCCTCGAACACTGAAGCTTTCTTT. Its protein product is CSASRPSNTEAFF.

This sequence joins TRBV6-2 or TRBV6-3 and TRBJ2-4; 7 nucleotides align to TRBD1. The CDR3 covers 15 residues. Germline CDR1 MNHEY, CDR2 SVGEGT. With 6 bases clipped from V and 3 bases from J, the junction kept 8 bases outside the gene matches. The DNA for the CDR3 is TGTGCCAGCAGCCGAACAGGGGTAGGCAAAAACATTCAGTACTTC. It encodes CASSRTGVGKNIQYF.

The rearrangement uses TRBV28 and TRBJ1-3, with 7 bases that match TRBD1. Germline CDR1 is MDHEN and CDR2 is SYDVKM. The junction had 13 bases not matched to a gene; V was cut back by 10 bases and J by 4 bases. This CDR3 is built from 15 residues. The CDR3 bases are TGTGCCACCAGAGGACAGGCAGGGGAAGGAAACACCATATATTTT. Encoded protein: CATRGQAGEGNTIYF.

The chain combines TRBV6-2 or TRBV6-3 with TRBJ1-4; no definite D call. The CDR3 runs to 15 residues. Germline V gene data show CDR1 as MNHEY and CDR2 as SVGEGT. V lost 5 bases and J 0 bases, leaving 10 bases between the germline ends. The chain's CDR3 is CASSQPATTNEKLFF. As DNA, the CDR3 is TGTGCCAGCAGTCAGCCCGCCACAACTAATGAAAAACTGTTTTTT.

The J gene is TRBJ2-2, the V gene TRBV28; 7 nucleotides align to TRBD1. Trimming at V came to 10 bases and at J to 4 bases, leaving 3 bases not matched to a gene. Germline-derived CDR1 and CDR2 are MDHEN and SYDVKM. The CDR3 has 12 residues. The CDR3 protein is CAIQGSTGELFF. The CDR3, as DNA: TGTGCCATACAGGGGAGCACCGGGGAGCTGTTTTTT.

This clonotype was recorded only once. The V call is TRBV6-1, the J call TRBJ2-1, with TRBD1 matching 7 bases. The germline V gene encodes CDR1 MNHNS and CDR2 SASEGT. The J segment lost 7 bases and the V segment lost 6 bases, leaving 15 bases of the junction unmatched. The CDR3 is 16 residues long. The CDR3 loop reads CASSPITGVLANEQFF. The CDR3 DNA sequence: TGTGCCAGCAGCCCTATTACAGGGGTATTAGCTAATGAGCAGTTCTTC.

This clonotype was recorded at least ten times. This chain links TRBV12-3 or TRBV12-4 with TRBJ1-5; D is ambiguous. Trimming stripped 3 bases from V and 1 base from J, with 7 bases between. The CDR3 is 14 amino acids. The CDR3 coding sequence is TGTGCCAGCAGTTTGGGGTGGAGCAATCAGCCCCAGCATTTT. Translating it yields CASSLGWSNQPQHF.

This clonotype came up a few times. The CDR3 does not close with the conserved phenylalanine or tryptophan, likely indicating a read error. The V call is TRBV9, the J call TRBJ2-7; TRBD2 agrees at 12 bases. Losses at the gene ends were 4 bases for V and 2 bases for J; bases not matched to a gene: 4. The CDR3 totals 15 residues. Germline CDR1 SGDLS, CDR2 YYNGEE. Written as DNA, the CDR3 is TGTGCCAGCAGCCTCGGACTAGCGGGAACCTACGAGCAGTACCTC. It codes for CASSLGLAGTYEQYL.

In this sample, this clonotype turned up many times. The gene calls are TRBV12-3 or TRBV12-4 and TRBJ1-1; 8 nucleotides match TRBD1. The CDR3 spans 17 residues. Trimming at V came to 1 base and at J to 6 bases, leaving 13 bases not matched to a gene. In DNA, the CDR3 is TGTGCCAGCAGTTTAGTAGGCAACCAGGGGGCGGTCGCTGAAGCTTTCTTT. Translating it yields CASSLVGNQGAVAEAFF.

In this sample, this clonotype turned up many times. The chain uses TRBV28 and TRBJ1-5, with D maybe TRBD1 (6 bases). The germline V and J ends were trimmed by 3 bases and 2 bases, with 8 bases remaining between them. Germline V CDR1 and CDR2: MDHEN, SYDVKM. This CDR3 contains 14 residues. The CDR3 nucleotides read TGTGCCAGCAGTTTCAGGGGAGGCAATCAGCCCCAGCATTTT. It is translated as CASSFRGGNQPQHF. Combining the CDR3 with reference TRBV28 and TRBJ1-5 gives the whole variable domain DVKVTQSSRYLVKRTGEKVFLECVQDMDHENMFWYRQDPGLGLRLIYFSYDVKMKEKGDIPEGYSVSREKKERFSLILESASTNQTSMYLCASSFRGGNQPQHFGDGTRLSIL.

This clonotype was seen at least ten times. Germline is not matched at one junction end, which may reflect a read error. This chain connects TRBV28 to TRBJ2-7; the match to TRBD1 covers 10 bases. The CDR3 length is 15 residues. Germline values: CDR1 MDHEN, CDR2 SYDVKM. The CDR3 nucleotides are TGTGCCAGCAGTTTAGAGTGGGACAGGGGCTACAAGCAGTACTTC. Translation gives CASSLEWDRGYKQYF.

This clonotype was seen ten or more times. The J gene is TRBJ2-1, the V gene TRBV5-1, with 8 nucleotides matching TRBD2. Trimming at V came to 2 bases and at J to 7 bases, leaving 8 bases not matched to a gene. The germline V gene has CDR1 SGHRS and CDR2 YFSETQ. This CDR3 is 15 amino acids long. The CDR3 spells CASSLGAGGGNEQFF. CDR3 in DNA: TGCGCCAGCAGCTTAGGTGCGGGAGGAGGTAATGAGCAGTTCTTC.

This clonotype came up many times. The chain uses TRBV20-1 and TRBJ1-5, with no clear D. This CDR3 has 14 amino acids. Germline CDR1 DFQATT, CDR2 SNEGSKA (reference sequence). V lost 2 bases and J lost 1, with 9 bases in between. CDR3: CSARSGLSNQPQHF. CDR3 DNA sequence: TGCAGTGCTAGATCGGGGTTGAGCAATCAGCCCCAGCATTTT.

This chain connects TRBV6-1 to TRBJ2-3; possible D gene TRBD2, 6 bases. CDR1 is MNHNS, CDR2 SASEGT, per germline. The CDR3 has 16 residues. Trimming pared 1 base from V and 0 bases from J, leaving 11 bases between. CDR3 loop: CASSEVGGASTDTQYF. The CDR3 DNA is TGTGCCAGCAGTGAAGTCGGCGGGGCGAGCACAGATACGCAGTATTTT.